The clone carrying this T cell receptor (beta chain) was seen at least ten times. Its cognate antigen is unknown. The CDR3 is 14 amino acids. The V gene's germline CDR1 is LGHNA and CDR2 YSLEER. V lost 1 base to trimming and J lost 0 bases, with 7 bases between them. The data stem from a study of T cells after yellow fever vaccination. Across the whole study: Those fractions that held only low numbers of cells were prepared using the SMART-Seq v4 Ultra Low Input RNA kit.

Study conclusions and caveats: Clonotypes appearing in both CD4 and CD8 compartments existed, and their share was small. Faster peaking, at day 5 versus 15, marked a secondary response that was weaker. Bulk-population clonotypes that are abundant could appear as contaminants in FACS-sorted repertoires.

TCRdb passed the 5' RACE reads through MiXCR, listing each CDR3 protein once. The sample carries over 250,000 distinct CDR3 sequences, roughly 4.8% recorded once. The sequence was obtained from a man aged 18-30 years who received the YFV17D yellow fever vaccine. The specimen comprised CD4+ T cells sorted from PBMCs, sampled on the day of the yellow fever booster vaccination. The V gene is TRBV4-3, the J gene TRBJ2-7; D is possibly TRBD2 (5 bases). CDR3 in DNA: TGCGCCAGCAGCCAAGGAGGGCTCTCCTACGAGCAGTACTTC. As protein: CASSQGGLSYEQYF.